This passage covers 17 T cell receptor beta chains from one sample sequenced in a study of T-cell memory formation after mild COVID-19. TCRdb ran MiXCR on the 5' RACE reads and lists one entry per CDR3 protein. The table lists under 550,000 distinct CDR3 sequences, 15% to 20% of them singletons. The sequenced sample was PBMCs or a T cell subset sorted from them (not recorded which). The source is an adult woman who had mild COVID-19 (a few samples of this study predate the infection). Cell type and time point are not known.

The chain couples TRBV24-1 to TRBJ2-7; D unresolved. V lost 5 bases and J 0 bases, leaving 10 bases between the germline ends. CDR1 is KGHDR and CDR2 is SFDVKD in the germline V gene. CDR3 length equals 14 residues. CDR3: CATSGQSNSYEQYF. The CDR3 DNA reads as TGTGCCACCAGTGGTCAGTCTAACTCCTACGAGCAGTACTTC.

This sequence joins TRBV30 and TRBJ2-7, with no clear D. The CDR3 consists of 17 residues. Germline V gene data show CDR1 as GTSNPN and CDR2 as SVGIG (reference sequence). The germline V and J ends were trimmed by 1 base and 3 bases, with 22 bases remaining between them. The CDR3 spells CAWSGLGGPTTGYEQYF. The DNA for the CDR3 is TGTGCCTGGAGTGGGCTTGGCGGTCCCACGACGGGCTACGAGCAGTACTTC.

The gene calls are TRBV11-3 and TRBJ2-5, with 13 bases identical to TRBD2. Germline assignment: CDR1 SGHNT and CDR2 YENEEA. J gave up 3 bases and V 5 bases, and 6 bases lay outside the gene matches. This CDR3 region has 16 residues. This CDR3 reads CASSPILAGGEETQYF. The CDR3 nucleotides are TGTGCCAGCAGCCCGATACTAGCGGGAGGGGAAGAGACCCAGTACTTC. Together with reference TRBV11-3 and TRBJ2-5, the CDR3 gives the full variable domain: EAGVVQSPRYKIIEKKQPVAFWCNPISGHNTLYWYLQNLGQGPELLIRYENEEAVDDSQLPKDRFSAERLKGVDSTLKIQPAELGDSAVYLCASSPILAGGEETQYFGPGTRLLVL.

This clonotype has only a few counts. The chain combines TRBV7-2 with TRBJ1-1; the D gene is possibly TRBD1 (5 bases). Deletions cut 5 bases from V and 1 base from J, with 11 bases between. From germline, CDR1 is SGHTA and CDR2 FQGNSA. The CDR3 has 14 residues. The CDR3 sequence: CASSPEGWNTEAFF. In DNA form, the CDR3 reads TGTGCCAGCAGCCCGGAGGGGTGGAACACTGAAGCTTTCTTT. Supplemented by reference TRBV7-2 and TRBJ1-1, the full variable domain reads GAGVSQSPSNKVTEKGKDVELRCDPISGHTALYWYRQSLGQGLEFLIYFQGNSAPDKSGLPSDRFSAERTGGSVSTLTIQRTQQEDSAVYLCASSPEGWNTEAFFGQGTRLTVV.

In DNA, the CDR3 is TGTGCCAGTAGTACCCGGACAGGGGTGAAAGATACGCAGTATTTT. Its protein is CASSTRTGVKDTQYF. The rearrangement links TRBV19 to TRBJ2-3, with 9 bases aligning to TRBD1. CDR1 and CDR2 (germline): LNHDA, SQIVND (reference sequence). The length of the CDR3 is 15 residues. The ends lost 4 bases at V and 5 bases at J; junction bases unmatched: 7.

This clonotype appeared many times. The chain uses TRBV6-5 and TRBJ2-5; D gene ambiguous. Germline V gene data show CDR1 as MNHEY and CDR2 as SVGAGI. V lost 6 bases to trimming and J lost 2 bases, with 16 bases between them. The CDR3 length is 15 residues. The CDR3 sequence: CASSQRQAVQETQYF. The CDR3 bases are TGTGCCAGCAGCCAACGCCAGGCTGTTCAAGAGACCCAGTACTTC.

V gene TRBV20-1 combines with J gene TRBJ2-7, with 9 bases fitting TRBD1. The V segment lost 5 bases and the J segment 2 bases; nucleotides outside the gene matches: 7. The CDR3 totals 14 residues. The germline V gene has CDR1 DFQATT and CDR2 SNEGSKA (reference sequence). CDR3 amino acids: CSADRDREAYEQYF. CDR3 coding DNA: TGCAGTGCTGACCGGGACAGGGAGGCCTACGAGCAGTACTTC.

In its sample, this clonotype was seen a few times. This chain links TRBV15 with TRBJ2-7; TRBD2 agrees at 13 bases. V lost 1 base to trimming and J lost 4 bases; unmatched junction nucleotides: 4. The CDR3 consists of 16 residues. Germline V gene lookup returns CDR1 LNHNV and CDR2 YYDKDF (reference sequence). The chain's CDR3 is CATSRVGLAGVYEQYF. The DNA of the CDR3 is TGTGCCACCAGCAGAGTCGGACTAGCGGGAGTGTACGAGCAGTACTTC.

This clonotype was seen a handful of times. V and J are TRBV30 and TRBJ1-1; D gene unclear. CDR1 GTSNPN and CDR2 SVGIG come from the germline V gene (reference sequence). The CDR3 is made up of 14 amino acids. Trimming took 3 bases from V and 4 from J, leaving 15 bases between them. The CDR3 region has the DNA TGTGCCTGGAGGGTGACCAGCATCCTCACTGAAGCTTTCTTT. Its translation is CAWRVTSILTEAFF.

This clonotype was recorded a few times. This chain connects TRBV3-1 to TRBJ2-2; 13 bases line up with TRBD2. J lost 6 bases, V lost 0 bases, and 4 bases had no gene match. This CDR3 is built from 17 residues. Germline assignment: CDR1 LGHDT and CDR2 YNNKEL (reference sequence). The CDR3 loop is CASSQDRTSGRAGELFF. CDR3 bases: TGTGCCAGCAGCCAAGATAGAACTAGCGGGAGGGCCGGGGAGCTGTTTTTT.

In its sample, this clonotype was seen a few times. J is TRBJ1-5 and V is TRBV4-2, with 10 nucleotides matching TRBD1. V shed 1 base, J shed 6 bases, and the junction held 3 bases outside the gene matches. Germline V lookup: CDR1 LGHNA, CDR2 YNFKEQ. The CDR3 has 15 amino acids. This CDR3 reads CASSQAGTGVQPQHF. DNA for the CDR3: TGTGCCAGCAGCCAAGCCGGGACAGGGGTTCAGCCCCAGCATTTT.

The sample holds a few counts of this clonotype. This sequence joins TRBV7-9 and TRBJ1-1, with D unclear. This CDR3 is built from 15 residues. V dropped 6 bases and J dropped 6 bases, with 20 bases sitting between them. CDR1 SEHNR and CDR2 FQNEAQ come from the germline V gene (reference sequence). In DNA form, the CDR3 reads TGTGCCAGCAGTCCGCCGGGGTTGAGGAAGTCTGAAGCTTTCTTT. It encodes CASSPPGLRKSEAFF.

This clonotype was seen a handful of times. The rearrangement uses TRBV6-5 and TRBJ1-1; the D gene is possibly TRBD1 (6 bases). Germline assignment: CDR1 MNHEY and CDR2 SVGAGI. Trimming pared 0 bases from V and 5 bases from J, leaving 10 bases between. CDR3 length: 14 residues. In DNA, the CDR3 is TGTGCCAGCAGTTACTCGACAGGTCAAACTGAAGCTTTCTTT. This sequence encodes CASSYSTGQTEAFF.

The chain links TRBV19 to TRBJ1-5, with a weak D call TRBD1 (5 bases). The germline gives CDR1 LNHDA, CDR2 SQIVND (reference sequence). The V end was cut by 2 bases, the J end by 1 base, with 9 bases between. The length of the CDR3 is 15 residues. CDR3 DNA sequence: TGTGCCAGTAGTATAAAGGGACTGAGCAATCAGCCCCAGCATTTT. Its protein is CASSIKGLSNQPQHF.

The chain has TRBV29-1 and TRBJ1-2; 8 nucleotides align to TRBD1. Germline V gene sequence: CDR1 SQVTM, CDR2 ANQGSEA. Unmatched junction bases numbered 8, after V lost 6 bases and J lost 8 bases. There are 12 residues in the CDR3. In DNA, the CDR3 is TGCAGCGTGGGCGAGGGACAGGTCGGCTACACCTTC. Protein: CSVGEGQVGYTF. The variable domain in full, completed from reference TRBV29-1 and TRBJ1-2, reads SAVISQKPSRDICQRGTSLTIQCQVDSQVTMMFWYRQQPGQSLTLIATANQGSEATYESGFVIDKFPISRPNLTFSTLTVSNMSPEDSSIYLCSVGEGQVGYTFGSGTRLTVV.

This clonotype was picked up a small number of times. V is TRBV7-8 and J is TRBJ2-1; 7 positions match TRBD2. Trimming took 3 bases from V and 3 from J; bases not matched to a gene: 14. In germline, CDR1 is SGHVS, CDR2 FQNEAQ. The CDR3 contains 18 residues. The CDR3 is CASSFPTRGLADYNEQFF. The CDR3 DNA reads as TGTGCCAGCAGCTTCCCCACCCGGGGCCTAGCGGACTACAATGAGCAGTTCTTC.

A few counts support this clonotype. Here the CDR3 DNA reads TGTGCCAGCAGCGCGGGACTAGCGGGAGGTCGGCAGTACTTC. Its protein is CASSAGLAGGRQYF. The rearrangement joins TRBV13 to TRBJ2-7, with 15 bases aligning to TRBD2. Germline CDR1 and CDR2: PRHDT and FYEKMQ (reference sequence). The V and J ends lost 5 bases and 9 bases, in that order; junction bases with no gene match: 5. The length of the CDR3 is 14 residues.